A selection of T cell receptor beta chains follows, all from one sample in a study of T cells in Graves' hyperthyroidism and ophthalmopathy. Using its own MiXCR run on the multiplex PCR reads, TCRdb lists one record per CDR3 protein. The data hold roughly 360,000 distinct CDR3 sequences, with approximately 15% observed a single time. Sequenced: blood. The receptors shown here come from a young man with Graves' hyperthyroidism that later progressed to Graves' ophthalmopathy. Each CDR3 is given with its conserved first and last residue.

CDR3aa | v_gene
CASSFIQNTEAFF | TRBV7-9
CASSPPYERGDTQYF | TRBV5-1
CASSEADFYEQYF | TRBV6-1
CASSLDSGTTPYGYTF | TRBV5-1
CATSGQDLYVYTF | TRBV24-1
CASSGGGRSTGELFF | TRBV6-1
CASSLGGDVNTEAFF | TRBV5-1
CATSRVSGGLNNEQFF | TRBV15
CASSLEGDYEQYF | TRBV7-7
CSARPTGLAGLGELFF | TRBV20-1
CSARAGTGGLTDTQYF | TRBV20-1
CASSLRSGGTEAFF | TRBV6-1
CASSEMALNTEAFF | TRBV6-1
CASSLSRQVYGYTF | TRBV27
CASSGTGSFRFNEKLFF | TRBV2
CASSEGQGAADTQYF | TRBV6-1
CASSHIGSDTQYF | TRBV7-9
CASSFMGVSGNTIYF | TRBV3-1
CASSRTANYEQYF | TRBV6-1
CASTSTGKHNEQFF | TRBV5-1
CASSLSGTVRQPQHF | TRBV27
CASSSLLNKGDTQYF | TRBV13
CSVEYQVGTDTQYF | TRBV29-1
CASRTTRLSSYNSPLHF | TRBV2
CASRPAGRPFNTIYF | TRBV7-9
CATQGIENTIYF | TRBV4-1
CASSPSDIFSEQYF | TRBV28
CASSLLRGTRSGVNVLTF | TRBV7-9
CASSLGPLSQYF | TRBV12-3/TRBV12-4
CSALRGENYGYTF | TRBV29-1
CASSEFGTENTEAFF | TRBV6-1
CASSPGTFPTNEKLFF | TRBV11-3
CASSQRAARGQRWNSPLHF | TRBV4-1
CASSLSGGYASEQYF | TRBV27
CASSTGQGNTGELFF | TRBV13
CASSYEGGPYGYTF | TRBV6-5
CTSSQRGGLTEAFF | TRBV3-1
CSALGGGSSYEQYF | TRBV20-1